The 26 T cell receptor beta chains in this list originate from one sample, sequenced in a study of shared clonotypes between healthy human individuals. The repertoire was sequenced with immunoSEQ multiplex PCR; TCRdb's copy has only in-frame clones and lacks some. The sample yields 1 million to 1.2 million clones, 70% to 85% seen once. The sequenced sample consisted of memory CD4+ T cells from PBMCs. Indicated subset: CD45RA-negative fraction. The receptors come from a young man in good health. Some clones in this sample may be carry-over from other donors' samples.

The rearrangement links TRBV5-1 to TRBJ2-5; 14 bases map to TRBD2. Trimming at V came to 6 bases and at J to 4 bases, leaving 5 bases not matched to a gene. CDR1 SGHRS and CDR2 YFSETQ come from the germline V gene. The CDR3 covers 15 residues. The CDR3 DNA is TGCGCCAGCACCCGGACTAGCGGGAGGTCAGAGACCCAGTACTTC. Protein sequence: CASTRTSGRSETQYF.

About this clone: A junction end diverges from the germline sequence, so it may reflect a read error. The gene calls are TRBV27 and TRBJ2-7, with 11 bases lining up with TRBD2. The CDR3 contains 15 residues. Per germline, CDR1 MNHEY and CDR2 SMNVEV (reference sequence). CDR3 coding DNA: TGTGCCAGCAGCTTATTCCTAGCGGGAGGCCACGAGCAGTACTTC. It translates to CASSLFLAGGHEQYF.

This chain connects TRBV7-3 to TRBJ2-5; 12 bases match TRBD2. The junction had 4 bases not matched to a gene; V was cut back by 2 bases and J by 3 bases. The CDR3 has 16 amino acids. The germline CDR1 and CDR2 sequences are SGHTA and FQGTGA. CDR3 in DNA: TGTGCCAGCAGCTTAGGTCTAGCGGGAGGGGAAGAGACCCAGTACTTC. Its protein is CASSLGLAGGEETQYF. Combining the CDR3 with reference TRBV7-3 and TRBJ2-5 gives the whole variable domain GAGVSQTPSNKVTEKGKYVELRCDPISGHTALYWYRQSLGQGPEFLIYFQGTGAADDSGLPNDRFFAVRPEGSVSTLKIQRTERGDSAVYLCASSLGLAGGEETQYFGPGTRLLVL.

The chain has TRBV25-1 and TRBJ2-1; D possibly uses TRBD1 or TRBD2 (5 bases each). V was pared by 10 bases and J by 5 bases, with 12 bases between. Germline V gene lookup returns CDR1 MGHDK and CDR2 SYGVNS. The CDR3 is 12 amino acids. The CDR3 nucleotides are TGTGCCACGGGACCGTGGAACAATGAGCAGTTCTTC. It yields the protein CATGPWNNEQFF.

J is TRBJ2-5 and V is TRBV7-6; D is possibly TRBD2 (6 bases). The end of the DNA is better explained by TRBJ2-7, so the J call may be wrong. Germline V gene sequence: CDR1 SGHVS, CDR2 FNYEAQ. This CDR3 is built from 14 residues. The CDR3 DNA sequence: TGTGCCAGCAGCGCAACGGGACTCCCCATCGAGCAGTACTTC. Residues: CASSATGLPIEQYF.

This clone was seen ten or more times. The J gene is TRBJ2-1, the V gene TRBV10-1; D unresolved. Trimming stripped 8 bases from V and 9 bases from J, with 17 bases between. Germline V gene data show CDR1 as WNHNN and CDR2 as SYGVQD (reference sequence). This CDR3 is built from 13 residues. The CDR3: CASGQSAGSEQFF. The CDR3 bases are TGCGCCAGCGGCCAATCCGCCGGCAGTGAGCAGTTCTTC.

The genes are TRBV7-2 and TRBJ2-2; D is uncertain. Trimming stripped 7 bases from V and 8 bases from J, with 14 bases between. The CDR3 consists of 13 residues. Germline V lookup: CDR1 SGHTA, CDR2 FQGNSA. DNA for the CDR3: TGTGCCAGCACCCAGACTCGATCAGGGGAGCTGTTTTTT. This translates into CASTQTRSGELFF.

The rearrangement links TRBV5-8 to TRBJ1-1; 9 bases map to TRBD1. The V segment lost 4 bases and the J segment 4 bases; nucleotides outside the gene matches: 11. The CDR3 totals 16 residues. The germline V gene encodes CDR1 SGHTS and CDR2 YDEGEE. CDR3 bases: TGTGCCAGCAGCCAAAGGGACAGGGTATGGGGCACTGAAGCTTTCTTT. This translates into CASSQRDRVWGTEAFF.

This clone was counted only a few times. The V and J genes are TRBV28 and TRBJ1-5, with a tentative D call TRBD1 (6 bases). The V gene's germline CDR1 is MDHEN and CDR2 SYDVKM. The CDR3 spans 13 residues. The ends were cut back, 10 bases at V and 1 base at J, with 11 bases in the middle. CDR3 sequence: CAIQGVSNQPQHF. CDR3 nucleotides: TGTGCCATACAGGGTGTAAGCAATCAGCCCCAGCATTTT.

This chain joins TRBV5-4 and TRBJ2-7; TRBD1 matches at 7 bases. The CDR3 is 17 amino acids. V shed 2 bases, J shed 2 bases, and the junction held 13 bases outside the gene matches. Germline assignment: CDR1 SGHNT and CDR2 YYREEE (reference sequence). Here the CDR3 DNA reads TGTGCCAGCAGCTTAGAAAACAGGGGACCGGGCCCCTACGAGCAGTACTTC. As protein: CASSLENRGPGPYEQYF. The variable domain in full, with the rest retrieved from reference TRBV5-4 and TRBJ2-7, is ETGVTQSPTHLIKTRGQQVTLRCSSQSGHNTVSWYQQALGQGPQFIFQYYREEENGRGNFPPRFSGLQFPNYSSELNVNALELDDSALYLCASSLENRGPGPYEQYFGPGTRLTVT.

The J gene is TRBJ1-2, the V gene TRBV6-6; D not resolved. Per germline, CDR1 MNHNY and CDR2 SVGAGI (reference sequence). Trimming pared 2 bases from V and 4 bases from J, leaving 8 bases between. The CDR3 covers 13 residues. Here the CDR3 reads CASSYAAAYGYTF. CDR3 in DNA: TGTGCCAGCAGTTACGCTGCGGCCTATGGCTACACCTTC.

This rearrangement joins TRBV7-2 to TRBJ1-3; possible D gene TRBD1, 5 bases. The germline V gene encodes CDR1 SGHTA and CDR2 FQGNSA. V gave up 4 bases and J gave up 0 bases, with 10 bases separating them. The CDR3 sequence is 15 residues long. The CDR3 reads CASSYRFGSGNTIYF. CDR3 in DNA: TGTGCCAGCAGCTACAGGTTCGGCTCTGGAAACACCATATATTTT.

The chain links TRBV5-4 to TRBJ2-1; D perhaps matches TRBD1 (6 bases). This CDR3 is built from 13 residues. Trimming removed 1 base from V and 7 bases from J, with 9 bases in between. Germline CDR1 reads SGHNT; CDR2 reads YYREEE (reference sequence). This CDR3 reads CASSLQGLNEQFF. CDR3 sequence (DNA): TGTGCCAGCAGCTTGCAGGGGCTAAATGAGCAGTTCTTC.

The chain couples TRBV9 to TRBJ2-6; 7 bases align to TRBD2. The V segment lost 1 base and the J segment 0 bases; nucleotides outside the gene matches: 4. Germline V CDR1 and CDR2: SGDLS, YYNGEE. This CDR3 has 17 amino acids. The CDR3 region is CASSVNSGYSGANVLTF. In nucleotides, the CDR3 is TGTGCCAGCAGCGTAAATAGCGGGTACTCTGGGGCCAACGTCCTGACTTTC.

J is TRBJ1-2 and V is TRBV6-5; 8 bases line up with TRBD1. Germline V lookup: CDR1 MNHEY, CDR2 SVGAGI. The CDR3 is 15 amino acids. Trimming removed 6 bases from V and 3 bases from J; junction bases left unmatched: 9. In DNA, the CDR3 is TGTGCCAGCAGCCATACAGGGGGATTGGACTATGGCTACACCTTC. This sequence encodes CASSHTGGLDYGYTF.

The chain recombines TRBV18 with TRBJ1-1; 8 bases are a match to TRBD1. Germline CDR1 is KGHSH and CDR2 is LQKENI. The trim removed 0 bases at V and 1 base at J, leaving 4 bases unmatched. CDR3 size: 16 residues. CDR3 loop: CASSPPTGGRNTEAFF. The CDR3 DNA follows: TGTGCCAGCTCACCACCAACAGGGGGACGGAACACTGAAGCTTTCTTT.

J is TRBJ2-1 and V is TRBV10-1, with a possible D match to TRBD2 (5 bases). This CDR3 comprises 15 residues. V was shortened by 0 bases and J by 8 bases, with 14 bases between the two germline ends. Germline assignment: CDR1 WNHNN and CDR2 SYGVQD (reference sequence). The CDR3 reads CASSESDGIVDEQFF. In DNA form, the CDR3 reads TGCGCCAGCAGTGAGTCGGACGGGATCGTCGATGAGCAGTTCTTC.

The chain joins TRBV11-2 to TRBJ2-7; 7 bases match TRBD1. This CDR3 has 16 amino acids. V shed 8 bases and J 2 bases; nucleotides not matched to a gene: 15. Germline CDR1 is SGHAT and CDR2 is FQNNGV. CDR3 sequence (DNA): TGTGCCAGCTCCACCCCCCCCGGGACAGCCGCCTACGAGCAGTACTTC. It yields the protein CASSTPPGTAAYEQYF.

The V gene is TRBV27, the J gene TRBJ2-7, with D unresolved. V gave up 6 bases and J gave up 2 bases, with 14 bases separating them. The CDR3 is 14 residues long. CDR1 is MNHEY and CDR2 is SMNVEV in the germline V gene (reference sequence). In DNA form, the CDR3 reads TGTGCCAGCAGCCCGCGGAGTCCTACCTACGAGCAGTACTTC. It specifies CASSPRSPTYEQYF.

The V and J genes are TRBV28 and TRBJ2-1; TRBD2 might be the D (6 bases). V lost 6 bases to trimming and J lost 3 bases, with 15 bases between them. Germline V gives CDR1 MDHEN, CDR2 SYDVKM. There are 15 residues in the CDR3. The CDR3 loop reads CASRTWRGLYNEQFF. The CDR3 DNA reads as TGTGCCAGCAGGACCTGGCGGGGCCTCTACAATGAGCAGTTCTTC.

The rearrangement links TRBV28 to TRBJ2-7, with 14 bases lining up with TRBD2. The CDR3 runs to 16 residues. The germline V gene encodes CDR1 MDHEN and CDR2 SYDVKM. With 6 bases clipped from V and 8 bases from J, the junction kept 12 bases outside the gene matches. In nucleotides, the CDR3 is TGTGCCAGCAGGTTGGGACTAGCGGGAGTGGGCGGCCAGCAGTACTTC. This gives the protein CASRLGLAGVGGQQYF.

This clone was seen only a few times. This chain connects TRBV6-6 to TRBJ2-1, with TRBD1 identical over 9 bases. Germline V gene data show CDR1 as MNHNY and CDR2 as SVGAGI (reference sequence). With V trimmed by 5 bases and J by 5 bases, 7 bases remained unmatched. The CDR3 loop spans 15 amino acids. In DNA, the CDR3 is TGTGCCAGCAGTGATCAGGGACAGGGAAACAATGAGCAGTTCTTC. It is translated as CASSDQGQGNNEQFF.

J is TRBJ2-2 and V is TRBV11-2; 7 positions match TRBD2. The CDR3 is 16 residues long. V lost 2 bases to trimming and J lost 3 bases; unmatched junction nucleotides: 6. Germline CDR1 SGHAT, CDR2 FQNNGV. CDR3 protein: CASSLYRGRDTGELFF. The CDR3 nucleotides read TGTGCCAGCAGCTTATACCGCGGGAGAGACACCGGGGAGCTGTTTTTT.

This clone was seen a handful of times. The chain combines TRBV4-1 with TRBJ1-2; 9 bases are a match to TRBD1. This CDR3 contains 17 residues. V lost 4 bases to trimming and J lost 2 bases; unmatched junction nucleotides: 11. The germline gives CDR1 MGHRA, CDR2 YSYEKL. CDR3 nucleotide sequence: TGCGCCAGCAGCCGGGGAGGTTTGGGACAGGGAAACTATGGCTACACCTTC. Residues: CASSRGGLGQGNYGYTF.

The rearrangement links TRBV5-1 to TRBJ2-7; 7 bases fit TRBD1. The V and J ends lost 4 bases and 5 bases, in that order; junction bases with no gene match: 12. Germline V gene sequence: CDR1 SGHRS, CDR2 YFSETQ. This CDR3 is built from 15 residues. The CDR3 DNA follows: TGCGCCAGCAGCCCTTACAGGGGTCTCGGGGACGAGCAGTACTTC. Amino acid sequence: CASSPYRGLGDEQYF.

This clone was found a few times. The V call is TRBV2, the J call TRBJ2-7, with TRBD2 matching over 13 bases. CDR3 length: 15 residues. Germline CDR1 is SNHLY and CDR2 is FYNNEI. Trimming removed 5 bases from V and 5 bases from J; junction bases left unmatched: 6. The CDR3 here is CASSLPGTSGDEQYF. Written as DNA, the CDR3 is TGTGCCAGCAGTCTACCCGGGACTAGCGGGGACGAGCAGTACTTC.